Sequencing of this TCR beta chain was carried out in a study of patients and donors after allogeneic stem cell transplantation. This clonotype has at least ten counts. Each CDR3 protein is one row after TCRdb ran MiXCR on the RT-PCR reads. The table includes about a million distinct CDR3 sequences, about a sixth detected once. Per germline, CDR1 DFQATT and CDR2 SNEGSKA (reference sequence). The CDR3 is 15 residues long. Trimming left V 2 bases short and J 4 bases short, with 12 bases between. Sequenced material: blood, either unsorted or a sorted T cell fraction (not recorded which). The receptor's source is a human donor who was either an allogeneic HSCT recipient or a stem cell or donor lymphocyte infusion donor (not recorded which). It is not recorded whose cells these are; they may come from a transplant donor. The chain recombines TRBV20-1 with TRBJ1-6; a weak D match, TRBD1 (5 bases). This chain's CDR3 is CSARPDSSYNSPLHF. The DNA of the CDR3 is TGCAGTGCTAGACCAGACAGCAGTTATAATTCACCCCTCCACTTT.